These T cell receptor beta chains were read from a single sample in a study of blood T cell repertoires in COVID-19. TCRdb keeps only in-frame clones here, not all; method: immunoSEQ multiplex PCR. The sample holds approximately 130,000 clones, around three quarters seen once. Sequenced sample: peripheral blood. Receptor source: a human donor in a cohort sampled during active COVID-19. The CDR3 runs from the conserved cysteine through the conserved F or W. D genes are given only for firm matches. Size values are once, few and many counts, or a class for expanded clones, and some rows have none.

d_gene: -
abundance: -
j_gene: TRBJ1-1
v_gene: TRBV19
CDR3nt: TGTGCCAGTAGTATAGAACGGGGGGGCACTGAAGCTTTCTTT
CDR3aa: CASSIERGGTEAFF

d_gene: -
abundance: -
j_gene: TRBJ2-7
v_gene: TRBV28
CDR3nt: TGTGCCAGCGAAACACTGACGGGGCAGTACTTC
CDR3aa: CASETLTGQYF

d_gene: -
abundance: once
j_gene: TRBJ1-4
v_gene: TRBV6-5
CDR3nt: TGTGCCAGCAGTCCGGGACAAGAAAAACTGTTTTTT
CDR3aa: CASSPGQEKLFF

d_gene: -
abundance: -
j_gene: TRBJ2-2
v_gene: TRBV4-2
CDR3nt: TGTGCCAGCAGCCATGCTAACAGGGCGAGAAACACCGGGGAGCTGTTTTTT
CDR3aa: CASSHANRARNTGELFF

d_gene: -
abundance: -
j_gene: TRBJ1-1
v_gene: TRBV11-2
CDR3nt: TGTGCCAGCAGCTCCAGGGACAAGCGCAGCCCTGAAGCTTTCTTT
CDR3aa: CASSSRDKRSPEAFF

d_gene: -
abundance: few
j_gene: TRBJ1-5
v_gene: TRBV6-5
CDR3nt: TGTGCCAGCAGTCCGGACTCTAATCAGCCCCAGCATTTT
CDR3aa: CASSPDSNQPQHF

d_gene: -
abundance: -
j_gene: TRBJ2-1
v_gene: TRBV3-1/TRBV3-2
CDR3nt: TGTGCCAGCAGCCAAGATCTTCCGGGGTACAATGAGCAGTTCTTC
CDR3aa: CASSQDLPGYNEQFF

d_gene: -
abundance: few
j_gene: TRBJ2-7
v_gene: TRBV29-1
CDR3nt: TGCAGCGTTGAAGGATACGGCGAGCAGTACTTC
CDR3aa: CSVEGYGEQYF

d_gene: TRBD1
abundance: -
j_gene: TRBJ1-2
v_gene: TRBV7-8
CDR3nt: TGTGCCAGCAGCAGAGGACAGGGGTTTAACTATGGCTACACCTTC
CDR3aa: CASSRGQGFNYGYTF

d_gene: TRBD1
abundance: -
j_gene: TRBJ1-1
v_gene: TRBV7-6
CDR3nt: TGTGCCAGCAGCTTAAAACAGGGGGCGCTGGGGACTGAAGCTTTCTTT
CDR3aa: CASSLKQGALGTEAFF

d_gene: -
abundance: -
j_gene: TRBJ2-7
v_gene: TRBV5-1
CDR3nt: TGCGCCAGCGGGACTTCCTACGAGCAGTACTTC
CDR3aa: CASGTSYEQYF

d_gene: TRBD1
abundance: -
j_gene: TRBJ2-1
v_gene: TRBV24-1
CDR3nt: TGTGCCACCAGTGACCGGGACAGGGACAATGAGCAGTTCTTC
CDR3aa: CATSDRDRDNEQFF

d_gene: TRBD2
abundance: -
j_gene: TRBJ2-1
v_gene: TRBV2
CDR3nt: TGTGCCAGCAGGCACGGGACTAGCGGGGGGAGGGATGAGCAGTTCTTC
CDR3aa: CASRHGTSGGRDEQFF

d_gene: -
abundance: once
j_gene: TRBJ2-7
v_gene: TRBV5-5
CDR3nt: TGTGCCAGCAGCCCGGGATCGATCCACGAGCAGTACTTC
CDR3aa: CASSPGSIHEQYF

d_gene: TRBD1
abundance: -
j_gene: TRBJ1-3
v_gene: TRBV10-3
CDR3nt: TGTGCCATCACTGACAGGGGTTCTGGAAACACCATATATTTT
CDR3aa: CAITDRGSGNTIYF

d_gene: -
abundance: -
j_gene: TRBJ1-3
v_gene: TRBV7-9
CDR3nt: TGTGCCAGCAGGGCGGAGGGTTTCGGCTCTGGAAACACCATATATTTT
CDR3aa: CASRAEGFGSGNTIYF

d_gene: TRBD2
abundance: -
j_gene: TRBJ2-1
v_gene: TRBV3-1/TRBV3-2
CDR3nt: TGTGCCAGCAGCCACCCACTAGCGGGGGCAATGGATGAGCAGTTCTTC
CDR3aa: CASSHPLAGAMDEQFF

d_gene: TRBD2
abundance: -
j_gene: TRBJ2-7
v_gene: TRBV28
CDR3nt: TGTGCCAGCACGGGGGGAAGCTCCTACGAGCAGTACTTC
CDR3aa: CASTGGSSYEQYF

d_gene: -
abundance: -
j_gene: TRBJ1-5
v_gene: TRBV19
CDR3nt: TGTGCCAGTAGTATTCGGTCTCAGCCCCAGCATTTT
CDR3aa: CASSIRSQPQHF

d_gene: -
abundance: -
j_gene: TRBJ1-2
v_gene: TRBV6-6
CDR3nt: TGTGCCAGCAGTTACTCGCAGGCTAACTATGGCTACACCTTC
CDR3aa: CASSYSQANYGYTF

d_gene: -
abundance: once
j_gene: TRBJ2-7
v_gene: TRBV14
CDR3nt: TGTGCCAGCAGCCAAGATGAACTGGCAAATTGGGTATTTGGGCACGAGCAGTACTTC
CDR3aa: CASSQDELANWVFGHEQYF

d_gene: TRBD1
abundance: -
j_gene: TRBJ2-3
v_gene: TRBV19
CDR3nt: TGTGCCAGTCGGGACAGGGGGCGACGATCGGGAACAGATACGCAGTATTTT
CDR3aa: CASRDRGRRSGTDTQYF

d_gene: -
abundance: -
j_gene: TRBJ1-1
v_gene: TRBV6-5
CDR3nt: TGTGCCAGCAGTTACTCGTATGGGGCTAGGTACACTGAAGCTTTCTTT
CDR3aa: CASSYSYGARYTEAFF

d_gene: -
abundance: -
j_gene: TRBJ2-3
v_gene: TRBV6-5
CDR3nt: TGTGCCAGCAGTTACTCGTACGCCAGGGGAGCAGATACGCAGTATTTT
CDR3aa: CASSYSYARGADTQYF

d_gene: -
abundance: -
j_gene: TRBJ2-5
v_gene: TRBV6-5
CDR3nt: TGTGCCAGCAGTTACCAGGGGCTGAAGACCCAGTACTTC
CDR3aa: CASSYQGLKTQYF

d_gene: -
abundance: -
j_gene: TRBJ1-5
v_gene: TRBV5-5
CDR3nt: TGTGCCAGCAGATCAGAACAGGGTGGACGCAATCAGCCCCAGCATTTT
CDR3aa: CASRSEQGGRNQPQHF

d_gene: TRBD1
abundance: once
j_gene: TRBJ1-6
v_gene: TRBV28
CDR3nt: TGTGCCAGCAGTTTGGGGACAGGGGGTTCACCCCTCCACTTT
CDR3aa: CASSLGTGGSPLHF

d_gene: -
abundance: -
j_gene: TRBJ1-3
v_gene: TRBV27
CDR3nt: TGTGCCAGCAGAACAGGGATTGGTGGAAACACCATATATTTT
CDR3aa: CASRTGIGGNTIYF

d_gene: -
abundance: -
j_gene: TRBJ1-3
v_gene: TRBV18
CDR3nt: TGTGCCAGCTCTTCCCTGGGGCAAAACGGCGGAAACACCATATATTTT
CDR3aa: CASSSLGQNGGNTIYF

d_gene: -
abundance: -
j_gene: TRBJ2-3
v_gene: TRBV28
CDR3nt: TGTGCCAGCATTAGGCGGGGCACAGATACGCAGTATTTT
CDR3aa: CASIRRGTDTQYF

d_gene: TRBD1
abundance: -
j_gene: TRBJ2-7
v_gene: TRBV27
CDR3nt: TGTGCCAGCAGTTTAGGAGTTGGGACAGGGACCTACGAGCAGTACTTC
CDR3aa: CASSLGVGTGTYEQYF

d_gene: -
abundance: -
j_gene: TRBJ2-2
v_gene: TRBV6-1
CDR3nt: TGTGCCAGCAGTGATTGGGTAGGGGGAGGGACCGGGGAGCTGTTTTTT
CDR3aa: CASSDWVGGGTGELFF

d_gene: -
abundance: -
j_gene: TRBJ1-6
v_gene: TRBV19
CDR3nt: TGTGCCAGTAGTAACCCCGGGCAGGGGTATTCACCCCTCCACTTT
CDR3aa: CASSNPGQGYSPLHF

d_gene: TRBD1
abundance: -
j_gene: TRBJ2-7
v_gene: TRBV5-1
CDR3nt: TGCGCCAGCAGCTTGGGTCCTAGGGACAGGGACTACGAGCAGTACTTC
CDR3aa: CASSLGPRDRDYEQYF

d_gene: TRBD2
abundance: -
j_gene: TRBJ2-1
v_gene: TRBV11-2
CDR3nt: TGTGCCAGCAGCTTATCGCGGCGTGTAGCGGGGGCCTTTGAGCAGTTCTTC
CDR3aa: CASSLSRRVAGAFEQFF

d_gene: -
abundance: -
j_gene: TRBJ1-4
v_gene: TRBV29-1
CDR3nt: TGCAGCGTCGCAACCGGGACTCGGGATGAAAAACTGTTTTTT
CDR3aa: CSVATGTRDEKLFF

d_gene: -
abundance: -
j_gene: TRBJ1-4
v_gene: TRBV21-1
CDR3nt: TGTGCCAGCCGGCCGGGACTCCGGATCCGCGAAAAACTGTTTTTT
CDR3aa: CASRPGLRIREKLFF

d_gene: TRBD2
abundance: -
j_gene: TRBJ2-1
v_gene: TRBV6-1
CDR3nt: TGTGCCAGCAGTGACCTGACTAGCGGGGGGTACAATGAGCAGTTCTTC
CDR3aa: CASSDLTSGGYNEQFF

d_gene: -
abundance: -
j_gene: TRBJ1-6
v_gene: TRBV3-1/TRBV3-2
CDR3nt: TGTGCCAGCAGCCAAGGACCCGACGCGGGTTCACCCCTCCACTTT
CDR3aa: CASSQGPDAGSPLHF

d_gene: TRBD2
abundance: -
j_gene: TRBJ2-3
v_gene: TRBV7-7
CDR3nt: TGTGCCAGCAGCGGGACTAGCGGGGGAGACGATACGCAGTATTTT
CDR3aa: CASSGTSGGDDTQYF

d_gene: TRBD2
abundance: -
j_gene: TRBJ2-5
v_gene: TRBV18
CDR3nt: TGTGCCAGCTCACCACCGGCTAGCGGGGGCCAAGAGACCCAGTACTTC
CDR3aa: CASSPPASGGQETQYF